These T cell receptor beta chains were read from a single sample in a study of control samples from healthy donors and cancer patients. The protocol was immunoSEQ multiplex PCR, while the TCRdb copy is restricted to in-frame clones and leaves out a portion. The table lists more than 150,000 clones, roughly 92% of them singletons. Sequences were obtained from blood. Source of these receptors: a woman in her 30s in good health. Both conserved end residues are part of each CDR3. Fields, in order: V gene, D gene, clone size, J gene, CDR3 DNA, CDR3 protein. A D gene is named only where the DNA matches it firmly. Some rows have no size entry. The others give once, few or many, or a class for an expanded clone.

v_call: TRBV12-3/TRBV12-4; d_call: NA; clone_size: NA; j_call: TRBJ2-7; cdr3_nt: TGTGCCAGCAGTTTAGGCGGATCCTACGAGCAGTACTTC; cdr3_aa: CASSLGGSYEQYF
v_call: TRBV4-3; d_call: TRBD2; clone_size: NA; j_call: TRBJ2-2; cdr3_nt: TGCGCCAGCAGCCAAGATCAGCTAGCGGGAGACACCGGGGAGCTGTTTTTT; cdr3_aa: CASSQDQLAGDTGELFF
v_call: TRBV28; d_call: TRBD2; clone_size: NA; j_call: TRBJ2-1; cdr3_nt: TGTGCCAGCAGTTCGGGACTAGCGGATTACAATGAGCAGTTCTTC; cdr3_aa: CASSSGLADYNEQFF
v_call: TRBV5-5; d_call: NA; clone_size: NA; j_call: TRBJ2-2; cdr3_nt: TGTGCCAGCAGCTTCTTGGGATCCGGGGAGCTGTTTTTT; cdr3_aa: CASSFLGSGELFF
v_call: TRBV10-3; d_call: TRBD1; clone_size: NA; j_call: TRBJ1-1; cdr3_nt: TGTGCCAAGAGACAGGGTTTGAACACTGAAGCTTTCTTT; cdr3_aa: CAKRQGLNTEAFF
v_call: TRBV5-6; d_call: TRBD2; clone_size: NA; j_call: TRBJ2-7; cdr3_nt: TGTGCCAGCAGCTTCGGGACTAGCGCCACCTACGAGCAGTACTTC; cdr3_aa: CASSFGTSATYEQYF
v_call: TRBV11-2; d_call: NA; clone_size: NA; j_call: TRBJ2-7; cdr3_nt: TGTGCCAGCAGTCTCTGGCTGGGGCGGTCCAGCTCCTACGAGCAGTACTTC; cdr3_aa: CASSLWLGRSSSYEQYF
v_call: TRBV5-1; d_call: NA; clone_size: once; j_call: TRBJ2-2; cdr3_nt: TGCGCCAGCAGCTTGACGGCCACGAACACCGGGGAGCTGTTTTTT; cdr3_aa: CASSLTATNTGELFF
v_call: TRBV9; d_call: NA; clone_size: NA; j_call: TRBJ2-6; cdr3_nt: TGTGCCAGCAGCGTCCCATCGATCTCTGGGGCCAACGTCCTGACTTTC; cdr3_aa: CASSVPSISGANVLTF
v_call: TRBV4-1; d_call: NA; clone_size: NA; j_call: TRBJ2-1; cdr3_nt: TGCGCCAGCAGCCAAGGAGGAGGGAACAATGAGCAGTTCTTC; cdr3_aa: CASSQGGGNNEQFF
v_call: TRBV11-2; d_call: TRBD2; clone_size: NA; j_call: TRBJ2-3; cdr3_nt: TGTGCCAGCAGCCTCGTCAGGGACTACCCTAGCACAGATACGCAGTATTTT; cdr3_aa: CASSLVRDYPSTDTQYF
v_call: TRBV13; d_call: NA; clone_size: NA; j_call: TRBJ2-1; cdr3_nt: TGTGCCAGCAGCGCGTGGCTAGCGGAGGGGGTCAATGAGCAGTTCTTC; cdr3_aa: CASSAWLAEGVNEQFF
v_call: TRBV5-1; d_call: NA; clone_size: NA; j_call: TRBJ2-3; cdr3_nt: TGCGCCAGCAGCTACCCGAGCACAGATACGCAGTATTTT; cdr3_aa: CASSYPSTDTQYF
v_call: TRBV6-2/TRBV6-3; d_call: TRBD2; clone_size: NA; j_call: TRBJ2-3; cdr3_nt: TGTGCCAGCAGCTTCCCACTAGCGGGATCCACAGATACGCAGTATTTT; cdr3_aa: CASSFPLAGSTDTQYF
v_call: TRBV6-6; d_call: NA; clone_size: NA; j_call: TRBJ2-7; cdr3_nt: TGTGCCAGCAGTTACTCCGGTCCCTCGGGGCTCGAGCAGTACTTC; cdr3_aa: CASSYSGPSGLEQYF
v_call: TRBV5-5; d_call: NA; clone_size: NA; j_call: TRBJ2-5; cdr3_nt: TGTGCCAGCAGCTATCAGGTTCACCAAGAGACCCAGTACTTC; cdr3_aa: CASSYQVHQETQYF
v_call: TRBV12-3/TRBV12-4; d_call: NA; clone_size: NA; j_call: TRBJ2-5; cdr3_nt: TGTGCCAGCAGTTTAGGGTTGTTAGAGACCCAGTACTTC; cdr3_aa: CASSLGLLETQYF
v_call: TRBV6-4; d_call: NA; clone_size: once; j_call: TRBJ1-5; cdr3_nt: TGTGCCAGCACGAGCCTCACCAGGGCCATCGCGCCCCAGCATTTT; cdr3_aa: CASTSLTRAIAPQHF
v_call: TRBV6-5; d_call: NA; clone_size: NA; j_call: TRBJ1-3; cdr3_nt: TGTGCCAGCACCCCAGTGAGGATCGGAAACACCATATATTTT; cdr3_aa: CASTPVRIGNTIYF
v_call: TRBV24-1; d_call: NA; clone_size: NA; j_call: TRBJ2-3; cdr3_nt: TGTGCCACCAGTCCCGGCCGCAGGACAGATACGCAGTATTTT; cdr3_aa: CATSPGRRTDTQYF
v_call: TRBV5-4; d_call: NA; clone_size: NA; j_call: TRBJ1-4; cdr3_nt: TGTGCCAGCAGCTTGGGGACGCCCTCCGGTAATGAAAAACTGTTTTTT; cdr3_aa: CASSLGTPSGNEKLFF
v_call: TRBV27; d_call: NA; clone_size: NA; j_call: TRBJ1-1; cdr3_nt: TGTGCCAGCAGTTTATCCGGACTGAACACTGAAGCTTTCTTT; cdr3_aa: CASSLSGLNTEAFF
v_call: TRBV6-6; d_call: NA; clone_size: NA; j_call: TRBJ2-7; cdr3_nt: TGTGCCAGCAGTATCGCTAGCAGGTACGAGCAGTACTTC; cdr3_aa: CASSIASRYEQYF
v_call: TRBV2; d_call: NA; clone_size: NA; j_call: TRBJ1-3; cdr3_nt: TGTGCCAGCACCGACGAATTTGTGCCCGGAAACACCATATATTTT; cdr3_aa: CASTDEFVPGNTIYF
v_call: TRBV18; d_call: NA; clone_size: NA; j_call: TRBJ2-4; cdr3_nt: TGTGCCAGCTCACCAGACAGACTGAAAAACATTCAGTACTTC; cdr3_aa: CASSPDRLKNIQYF
v_call: TRBV7-9; d_call: NA; clone_size: NA; j_call: TRBJ2-2; cdr3_nt: TGTGCCAGCAGTAGGGGAACCGGGGAGCTGTTTTTT; cdr3_aa: CASSRGTGELFF
v_call: TRBV4-2; d_call: NA; clone_size: NA; j_call: TRBJ2-3; cdr3_nt: TGTGCCAGCAGCCAAGGGTTAGCGGAGGGGACAGATACGCAGTATTTT; cdr3_aa: CASSQGLAEGTDTQYF
v_call: TRBV5-4; d_call: TRBD2; clone_size: once; j_call: TRBJ2-2; cdr3_nt: TGTGCCAGCAGCTCCTGGGGAGGGGTCACCGGGGAGCTGTTTTTT; cdr3_aa: CASSSWGGVTGELFF
v_call: TRBV29-1; d_call: TRBD2; clone_size: NA; j_call: TRBJ2-1; cdr3_nt: TGCAGCGTTGAAAAACTAGCGGGGCGATACAATGAGCAGTTCTTC; cdr3_aa: CSVEKLAGRYNEQFF
v_call: TRBV29-1; d_call: TRBD2; clone_size: NA; j_call: TRBJ2-4; cdr3_nt: TGCAGCGTTGATAGGTTAGCGGGAAACATTCAGTACTTC; cdr3_aa: CSVDRLAGNIQYF
v_call: TRBV28; d_call: NA; clone_size: once; j_call: TRBJ2-4; cdr3_nt: TGTGCCAGCAGTTTAGTACGGCCCCCGGGCATTCAGTACTTC; cdr3_aa: CASSLVRPPGIQYF
v_call: TRBV5-1; d_call: NA; clone_size: NA; j_call: TRBJ2-1; cdr3_nt: TGCGCCAGCAGCCTCCTAAGTTCCTCCTACAATGAGCAGTTCTTC; cdr3_aa: CASSLLSSSYNEQFF
v_call: TRBV27; d_call: NA; clone_size: NA; j_call: TRBJ2-7; cdr3_nt: TGTGCCAGCAGTTTGGGGGACACCTACGAGCAGTACTTC; cdr3_aa: CASSLGDTYEQYF
v_call: TRBV11-2; d_call: NA; clone_size: NA; j_call: TRBJ1-2; cdr3_nt: TGTGCCAGCAGCTTAGCATTCAGGGAAGGTGGCTACACCTTC; cdr3_aa: CASSLAFREGGYTF
v_call: TRBV15; d_call: NA; clone_size: NA; j_call: TRBJ2-5; cdr3_nt: TGTGCCACCAACCACCCCGGAGAGAAATTCGGGACCCAGTACTTC; cdr3_aa: CATNHPGEKFGTQYF
v_call: TRBV6-5; d_call: NA; clone_size: NA; j_call: TRBJ2-1; cdr3_nt: TGTGCCAGCATCTCTAACAATGAGCAGTTCTTC; cdr3_aa: CASISNNEQFF
v_call: TRBV7-2; d_call: NA; clone_size: NA; j_call: TRBJ1-3; cdr3_nt: TGTGCCAGCAGCTTAGTGACCGCCTCTGGAAACACCATATATTTT; cdr3_aa: CASSLVTASGNTIYF